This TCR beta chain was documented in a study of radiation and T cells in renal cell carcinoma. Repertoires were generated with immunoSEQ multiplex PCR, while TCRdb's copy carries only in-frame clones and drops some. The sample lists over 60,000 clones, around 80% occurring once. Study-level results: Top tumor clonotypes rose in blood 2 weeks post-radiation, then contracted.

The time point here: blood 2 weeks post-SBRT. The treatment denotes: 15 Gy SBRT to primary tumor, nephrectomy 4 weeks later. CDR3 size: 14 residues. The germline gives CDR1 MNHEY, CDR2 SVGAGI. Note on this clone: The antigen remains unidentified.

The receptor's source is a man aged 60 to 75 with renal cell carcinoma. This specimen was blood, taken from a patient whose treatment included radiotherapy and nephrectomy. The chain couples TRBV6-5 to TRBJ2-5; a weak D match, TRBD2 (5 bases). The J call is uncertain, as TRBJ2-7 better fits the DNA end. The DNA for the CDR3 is TGTGCCAGCAGTTACATCCGGGACTCCTACGAGCAGTACTTC. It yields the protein CASSYIRDSYEQYF.